This T cell receptor (beta chain) was sequenced in a study of blood T cell repertoires in COVID-19. Study-level background: Donors in the United States, Italy and Spain gave samples during acute or convalescent COVID-19.

V was shortened by 5 bases and J by 5 bases, with 6 bases between the two germline ends. Germline V gene lookup returns CDR1 MNHEY and CDR2 SVGEGT. The CDR3 loop spans 11 amino acids. Authors' methods: Cell counts per sample came from amplifying reference gene primers. The method was immunoSEQ multiplex PCR; TCRdb's version includes in-frame clones alone and lacks a portion of them. For V, J and clone size, that table is used; D and trimming come from the DNA. This sample has approximately 130,000 clones, with about 76% found just once. This chain uses TRBV6-2 or TRBV6-3 with TRBJ1-2; D gene unclear. What was sequenced was peripheral blood. This clonotype originated in a man of 80 years or more with acute or convalescent COVID-19. The CDR3 sequence is CASSREYGYTF. The CDR3 DNA reads TGTGCCAGCAGTCGAGAATATGGCTACACCTTC.